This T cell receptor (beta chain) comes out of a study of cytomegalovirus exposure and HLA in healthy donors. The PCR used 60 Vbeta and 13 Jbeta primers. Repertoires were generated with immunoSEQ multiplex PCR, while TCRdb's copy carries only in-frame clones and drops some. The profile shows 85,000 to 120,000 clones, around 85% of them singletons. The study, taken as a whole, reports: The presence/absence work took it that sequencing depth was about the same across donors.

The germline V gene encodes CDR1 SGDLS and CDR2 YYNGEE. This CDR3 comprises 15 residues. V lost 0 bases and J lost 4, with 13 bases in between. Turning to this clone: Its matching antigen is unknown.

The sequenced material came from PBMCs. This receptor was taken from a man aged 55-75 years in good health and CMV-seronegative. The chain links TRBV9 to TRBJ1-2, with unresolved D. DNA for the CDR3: TGTGCCAGCAGCGTAGAGACACGGATAGGCTATGGCTACACCTTC. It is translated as CASSVETRIGYGYTF.